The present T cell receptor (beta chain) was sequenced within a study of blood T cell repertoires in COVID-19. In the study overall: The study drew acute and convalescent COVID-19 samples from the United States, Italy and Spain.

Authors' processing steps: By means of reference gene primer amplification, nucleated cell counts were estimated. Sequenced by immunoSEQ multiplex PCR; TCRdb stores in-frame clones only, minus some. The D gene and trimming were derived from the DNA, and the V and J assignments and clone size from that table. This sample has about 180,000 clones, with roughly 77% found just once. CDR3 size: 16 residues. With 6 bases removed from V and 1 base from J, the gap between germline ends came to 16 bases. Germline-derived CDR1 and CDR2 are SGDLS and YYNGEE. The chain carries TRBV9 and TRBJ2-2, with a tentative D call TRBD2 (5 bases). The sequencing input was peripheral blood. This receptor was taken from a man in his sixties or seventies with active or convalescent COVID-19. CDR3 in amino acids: CASTGGGLVNTGELFF. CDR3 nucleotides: TGTGCCAGCACCGGCGGAGGACTGGTGAACACCGGGGAGCTGTTTTTT.